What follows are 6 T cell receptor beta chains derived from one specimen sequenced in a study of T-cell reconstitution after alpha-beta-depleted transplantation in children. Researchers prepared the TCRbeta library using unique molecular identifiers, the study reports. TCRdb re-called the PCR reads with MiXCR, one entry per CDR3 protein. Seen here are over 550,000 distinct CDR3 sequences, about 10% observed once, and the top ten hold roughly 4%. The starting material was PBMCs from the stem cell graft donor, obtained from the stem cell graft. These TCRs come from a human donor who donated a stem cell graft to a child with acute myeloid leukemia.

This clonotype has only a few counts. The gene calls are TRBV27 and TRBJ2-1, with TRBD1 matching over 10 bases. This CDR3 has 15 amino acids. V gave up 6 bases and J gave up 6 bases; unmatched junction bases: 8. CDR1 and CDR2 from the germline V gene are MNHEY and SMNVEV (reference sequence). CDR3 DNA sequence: TGTGCCAGCAGACCTCTGGGACAGGGGCTCAATGAGCAGTTCTTC. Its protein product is CASRPLGQGLNEQFF.

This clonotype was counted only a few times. CDR3 sequence: CASSRSFSYNEQFF. For the CDR3, the DNA is TGTGCCAGCAGCCGGAGCTTCTCCTACAATGAGCAGTTCTTC. J is TRBJ2-1 and V is TRBV7-2; D remains unclear. The CDR3 length is 14 residues. Germline assignment: CDR1 SGHTA and CDR2 FQGNSA. V lost 5 bases to trimming and J lost 0 bases, with 8 bases between them.

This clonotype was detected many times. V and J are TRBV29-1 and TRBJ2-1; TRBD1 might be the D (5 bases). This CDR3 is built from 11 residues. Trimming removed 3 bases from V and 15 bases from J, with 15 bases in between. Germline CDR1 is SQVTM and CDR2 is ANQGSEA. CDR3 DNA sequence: TGCAGCGTTGATACCCTAGGGGTTCGGTTCTTC. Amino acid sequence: CSVDTLGVRFF.

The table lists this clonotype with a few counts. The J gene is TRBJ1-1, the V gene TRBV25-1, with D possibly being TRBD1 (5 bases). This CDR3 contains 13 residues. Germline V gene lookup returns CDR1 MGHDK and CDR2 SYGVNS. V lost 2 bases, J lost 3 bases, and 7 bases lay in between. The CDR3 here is CASSERGDTEAFF. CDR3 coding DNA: TGTGCCAGCAGTGAACGGGGCGACACTGAAGCTTTCTTT. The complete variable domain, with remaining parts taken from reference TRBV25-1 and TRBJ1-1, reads EADIYQTPRYLVIGTGKKITLECSQTMGHDKMYWYQQDPGMELHLIHYSYGVNSTEKGDLSSESTVSRIRTEHFPLTLESARPSHTSQYLCASSERGDTEAFFGQGTRLTVV.

DNA for the CDR3: TGTGCCAGCAGCTCTCCGACGGAGCGATTCGGGGAGCTGTTTTTT. This translates into CASSSPTERFGELFF. The rearrangement uses TRBV7-9 and TRBJ2-2; D gene unclear. The CDR3 loop spans 15 amino acids. V lost 4 bases, J lost 7 bases, and 16 bases lay in between. Germline lookup yields CDR1 SEHNR and CDR2 FQNEAQ (reference sequence).

CDR3: CASGLWDTPYEQYF. In DNA, the CDR3 is TGTGCCAGCGGTCTATGGGACACCCCCTACGAGCAGTACTTC. The chain couples TRBV7-8 to TRBJ2-7; TRBD1 might be the D (6 bases). V was shortened by 8 bases and J by 2 bases, with 16 bases between the two germline ends. The CDR3 has 14 amino acids. From germline, CDR1 is SGHVS and CDR2 FQNEAQ.